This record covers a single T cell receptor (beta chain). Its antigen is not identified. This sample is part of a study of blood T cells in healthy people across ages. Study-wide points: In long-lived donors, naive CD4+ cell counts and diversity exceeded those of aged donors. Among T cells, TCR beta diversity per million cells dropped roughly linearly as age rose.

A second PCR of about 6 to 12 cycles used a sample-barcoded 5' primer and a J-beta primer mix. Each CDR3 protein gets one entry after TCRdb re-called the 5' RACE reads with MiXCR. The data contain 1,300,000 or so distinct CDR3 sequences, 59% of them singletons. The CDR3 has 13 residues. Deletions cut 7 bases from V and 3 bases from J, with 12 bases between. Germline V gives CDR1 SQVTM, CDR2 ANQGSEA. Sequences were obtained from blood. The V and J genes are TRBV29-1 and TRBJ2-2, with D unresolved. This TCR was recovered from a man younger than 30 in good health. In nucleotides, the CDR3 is TGCAGCGCCGGTCTGCGTTACACCGGGGAGCTGTTTTTT. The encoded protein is CSAGLRYTGELFF.